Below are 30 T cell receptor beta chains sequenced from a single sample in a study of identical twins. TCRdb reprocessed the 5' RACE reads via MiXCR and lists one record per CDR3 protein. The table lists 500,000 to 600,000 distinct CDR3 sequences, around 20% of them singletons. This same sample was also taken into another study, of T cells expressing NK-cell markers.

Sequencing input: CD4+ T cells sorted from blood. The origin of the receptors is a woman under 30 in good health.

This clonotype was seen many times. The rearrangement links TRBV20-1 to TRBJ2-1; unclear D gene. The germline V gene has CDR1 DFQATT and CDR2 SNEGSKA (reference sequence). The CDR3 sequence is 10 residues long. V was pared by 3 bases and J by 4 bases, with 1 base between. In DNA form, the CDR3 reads TGCAGTGCTAGGTACAATGAGCAGTTCTTC. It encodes CSARYNEQFF.

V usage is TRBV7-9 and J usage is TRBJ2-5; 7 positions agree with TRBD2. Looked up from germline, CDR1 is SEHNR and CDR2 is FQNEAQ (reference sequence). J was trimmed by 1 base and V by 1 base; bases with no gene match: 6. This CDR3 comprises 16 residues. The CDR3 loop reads CASSLDRLAVQETQYF. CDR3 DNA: TGTGCCAGCAGCTTAGATCGTCTAGCGGTCCAAGAGACCCAGTACTTC.

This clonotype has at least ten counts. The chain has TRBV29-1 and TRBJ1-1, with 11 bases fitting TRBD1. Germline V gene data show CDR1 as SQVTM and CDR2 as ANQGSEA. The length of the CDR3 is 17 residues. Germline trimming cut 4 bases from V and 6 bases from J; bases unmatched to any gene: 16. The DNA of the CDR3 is TGCAGCGTTGGCGGGACAGGGGGAAAAAGTTTCAGCCCTGAAGCTTTCTTT. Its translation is CSVGGTGGKSFSPEAFF. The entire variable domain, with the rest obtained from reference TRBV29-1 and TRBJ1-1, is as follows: SAVISQKPSRDICQRGTSLTIQCQVDSQVTMMFWYRQQPGQSLTLIATANQGSEATYESGFVIDKFPISRPNLTFSTLTVSNMSPEDSSIYLCSVGGTGGKSFSPEAFFGQGTRLTVV.

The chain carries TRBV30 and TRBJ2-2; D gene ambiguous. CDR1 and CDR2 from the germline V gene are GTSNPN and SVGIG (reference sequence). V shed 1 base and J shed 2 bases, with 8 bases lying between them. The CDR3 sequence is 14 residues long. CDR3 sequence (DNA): TGTGCCTGGAGTGGAAGCCCAAACACCGGGGAGCTGTTTTTT. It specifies CAWSGSPNTGELFF.

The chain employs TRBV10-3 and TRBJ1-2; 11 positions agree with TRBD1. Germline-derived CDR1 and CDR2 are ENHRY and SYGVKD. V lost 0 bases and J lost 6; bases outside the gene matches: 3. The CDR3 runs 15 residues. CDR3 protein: CAISESDRGRHGYTF. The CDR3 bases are TGTGCCATCAGTGAGTCGGACAGGGGGCGCCATGGCTACACCTTC.

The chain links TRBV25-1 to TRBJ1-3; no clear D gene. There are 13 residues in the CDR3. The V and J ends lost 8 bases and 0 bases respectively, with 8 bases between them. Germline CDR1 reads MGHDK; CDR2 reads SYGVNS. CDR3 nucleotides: TGTGCCAGCCGAGTCCCCTCTGGAAACACCATATATTTT. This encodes CASRVPSGNTIYF.

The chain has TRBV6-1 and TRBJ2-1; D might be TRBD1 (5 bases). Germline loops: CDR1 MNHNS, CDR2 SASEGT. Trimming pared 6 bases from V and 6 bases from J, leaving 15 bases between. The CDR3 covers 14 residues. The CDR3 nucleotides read TGTGCCAGCAGCCCCCGCAGGGTTTCCAATGAGCAGTTCTTC. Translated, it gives CASSPRRVSNEQFF.

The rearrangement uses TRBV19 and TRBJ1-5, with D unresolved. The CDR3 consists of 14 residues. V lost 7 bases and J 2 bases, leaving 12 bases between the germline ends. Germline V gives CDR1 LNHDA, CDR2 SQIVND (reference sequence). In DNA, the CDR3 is TGTGCCAGTAAGGGCCACAGAGGCAATCAGCCCCAGCATTTT. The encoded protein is CASKGHRGNQPQHF.

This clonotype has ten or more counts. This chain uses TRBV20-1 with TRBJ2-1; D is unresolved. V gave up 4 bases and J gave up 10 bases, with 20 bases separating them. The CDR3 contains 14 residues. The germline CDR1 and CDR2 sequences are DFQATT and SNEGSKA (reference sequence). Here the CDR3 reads CSATKGPSAREQFF. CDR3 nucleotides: TGCAGTGCTACCAAGGGTCCATCCGCGAGAGAGCAGTTCTTC.

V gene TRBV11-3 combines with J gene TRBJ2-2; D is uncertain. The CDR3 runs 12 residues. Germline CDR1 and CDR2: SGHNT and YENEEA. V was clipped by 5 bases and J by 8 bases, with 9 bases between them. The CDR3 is CASSPSFGELFF. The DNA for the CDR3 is TGTGCCAGCAGCCCTAGTTTTGGGGAGCTGTTTTTT.

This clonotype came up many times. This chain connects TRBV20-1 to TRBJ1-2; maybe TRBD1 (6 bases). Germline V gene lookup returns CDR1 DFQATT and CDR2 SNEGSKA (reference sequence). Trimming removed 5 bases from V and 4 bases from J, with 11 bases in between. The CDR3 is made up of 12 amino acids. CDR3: CSASGQTYGYTF. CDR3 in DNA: TGCAGTGCTTCGGGACAAACCTATGGCTACACCTTC.

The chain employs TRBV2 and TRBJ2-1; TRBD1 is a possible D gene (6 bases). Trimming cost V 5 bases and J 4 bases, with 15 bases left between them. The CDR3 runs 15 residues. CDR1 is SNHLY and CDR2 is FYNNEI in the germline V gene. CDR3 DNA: TGTGCCAGCAGTACTCGACAGGCAGGGTACAATGAGCAGTTCTTC. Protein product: CASSTRQAGYNEQFF.

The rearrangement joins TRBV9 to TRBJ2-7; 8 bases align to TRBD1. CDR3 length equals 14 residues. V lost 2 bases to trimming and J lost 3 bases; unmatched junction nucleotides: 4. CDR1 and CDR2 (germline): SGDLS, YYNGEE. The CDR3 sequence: CASSVAGTGYEQYF. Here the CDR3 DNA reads TGTGCCAGCAGCGTTGCCGGGACAGGCTACGAGCAGTACTTC.

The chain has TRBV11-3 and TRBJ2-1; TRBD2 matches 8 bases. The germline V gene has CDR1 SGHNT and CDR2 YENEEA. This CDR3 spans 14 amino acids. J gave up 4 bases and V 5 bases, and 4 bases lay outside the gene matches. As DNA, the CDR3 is TGTGCCAGCAGCCATAGCGGGATGTACAATGAGCAGTTCTTC. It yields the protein CASSHSGMYNEQFF.

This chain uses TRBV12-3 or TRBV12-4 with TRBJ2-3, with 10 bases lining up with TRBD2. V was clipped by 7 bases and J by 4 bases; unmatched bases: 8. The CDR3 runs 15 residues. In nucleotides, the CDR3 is TGTGCCAGCAACTTACTAGCGGGGACGTCAGATACGCAGTATTTT. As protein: CASNLLAGTSDTQYF.

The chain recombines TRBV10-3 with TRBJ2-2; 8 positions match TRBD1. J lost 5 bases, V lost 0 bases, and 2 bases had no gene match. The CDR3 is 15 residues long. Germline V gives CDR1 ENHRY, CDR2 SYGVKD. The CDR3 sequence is CAISESRGQTGELFF. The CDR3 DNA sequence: TGTGCCATCAGTGAGTCCAGGGGGCAGACCGGGGAGCTGTTTTTT.

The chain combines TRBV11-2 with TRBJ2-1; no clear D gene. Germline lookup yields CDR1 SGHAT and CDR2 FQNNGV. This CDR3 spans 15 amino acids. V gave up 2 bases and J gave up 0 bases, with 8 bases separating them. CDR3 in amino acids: CASSLFGDSYNEQFF. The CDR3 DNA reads TGTGCCAGCAGCTTATTTGGGGACTCCTACAATGAGCAGTTCTTC.

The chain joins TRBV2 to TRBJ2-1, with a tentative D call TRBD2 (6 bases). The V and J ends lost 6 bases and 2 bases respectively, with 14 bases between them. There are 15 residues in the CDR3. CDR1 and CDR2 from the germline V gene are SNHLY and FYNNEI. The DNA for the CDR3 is TGTGCCAGCAGGTCCGGACTAAACCCCTACAATGAGCAGTTCTTC. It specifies CASRSGLNPYNEQFF.

The chain's CDR3 is CASSAQGQFNSPLHF. CDR3 in DNA: TGTGCCAGCAGCGCCCAGGGACAGTTTAATTCACCCCTCCACTTT. This chain uses TRBV2 with TRBJ1-6, with 7 bases matching TRBD1. In germline, CDR1 is SNHLY, CDR2 FYNNEI. J was trimmed by 6 bases and V by 6 bases; bases with no gene match: 8. This CDR3 is 15 amino acids long. The variable domain in full, with the rest retrieved from reference TRBV2 and TRBJ1-6, is EPEVTQTPSHQVTQMGQEVILRCVPISNHLYFYWYRQILGQKVEFLVSFYNNEISEKSEIFDDQFSVERPDGSNFTLKIRSTKLEDSAMYFCASSAQGQFNSPLHFGNGTRLTVT.

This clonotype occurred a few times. The CDR3 protein is CASSLFWGADTQYF. The CDR3 DNA reads as TGCGCCAGCAGCTTATTCTGGGGAGCAGATACGCAGTATTTT. The chain carries TRBV5-1 and TRBJ2-3, with a possible D match to TRBD2 (5 bases). CDR3 length: 14 residues. Germline CDR1 is SGHRS and CDR2 is YFSETQ. Trimming took 2 bases from V and 4 from J, leaving 11 bases between them. The full variable domain, completed using reference TRBV5-1 and TRBJ2-3, is KAGVTQTPRYLIKTRGQQVTLSCSPISGHRSVSWYQQTPGQGLQFLFEYFSETQRNKGNFPGRFSGRQFSNSRSEMNVSTLELGDSALYLCASSLFWGADTQYFGPGTRLTVL.

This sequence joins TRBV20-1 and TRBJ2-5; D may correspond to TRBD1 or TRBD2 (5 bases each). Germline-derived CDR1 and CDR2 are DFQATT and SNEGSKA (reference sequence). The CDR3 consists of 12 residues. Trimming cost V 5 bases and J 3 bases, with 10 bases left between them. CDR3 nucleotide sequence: TGCAGTGCTGGGACGTACGAAGAGACCCAGTACTTC. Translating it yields CSAGTYEETQYF.

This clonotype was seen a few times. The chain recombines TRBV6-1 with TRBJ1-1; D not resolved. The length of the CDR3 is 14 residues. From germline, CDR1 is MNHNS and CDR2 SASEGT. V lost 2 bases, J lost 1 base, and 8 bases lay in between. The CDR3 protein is CASSELAGNTEAFF. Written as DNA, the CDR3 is TGTGCCAGCAGTGAATTGGCGGGGAACACTGAAGCTTTCTTT.

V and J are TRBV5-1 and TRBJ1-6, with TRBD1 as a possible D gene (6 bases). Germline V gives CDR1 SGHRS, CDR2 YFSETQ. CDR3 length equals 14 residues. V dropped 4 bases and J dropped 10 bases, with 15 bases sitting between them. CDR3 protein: CASSPTGIESPLHF. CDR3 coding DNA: TGCGCCAGCAGCCCAACAGGGATTGAATCACCCCTCCACTTT.

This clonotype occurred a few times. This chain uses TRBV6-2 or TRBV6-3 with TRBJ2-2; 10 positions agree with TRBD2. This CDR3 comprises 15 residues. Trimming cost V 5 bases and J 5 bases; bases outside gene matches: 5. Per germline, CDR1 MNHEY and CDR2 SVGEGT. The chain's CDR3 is CASSPLAGVTGELFF. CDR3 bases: TGTGCCAGCAGTCCTCTAGCGGGAGTTACCGGGGAGCTGTTTTTT.

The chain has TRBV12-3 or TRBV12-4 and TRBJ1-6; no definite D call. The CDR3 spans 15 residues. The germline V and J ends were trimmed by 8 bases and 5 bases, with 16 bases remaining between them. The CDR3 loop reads CASPSGKEDNSPLHF. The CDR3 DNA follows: TGTGCCAGCCCGTCCGGGAAAGAGGATAATTCACCCCTCCACTTT.

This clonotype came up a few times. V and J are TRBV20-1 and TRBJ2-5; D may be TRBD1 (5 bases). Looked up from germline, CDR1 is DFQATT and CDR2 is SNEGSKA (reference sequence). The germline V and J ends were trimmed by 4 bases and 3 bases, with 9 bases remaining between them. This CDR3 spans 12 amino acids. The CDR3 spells CSATGREETQYF. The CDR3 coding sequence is TGCAGTGCTACTGGCAGGGAAGAGACCCAGTACTTC.

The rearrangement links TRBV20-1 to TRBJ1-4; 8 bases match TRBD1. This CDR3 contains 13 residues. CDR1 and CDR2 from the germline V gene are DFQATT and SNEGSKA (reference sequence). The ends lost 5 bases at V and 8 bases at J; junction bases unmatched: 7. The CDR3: CSAGARQGEKLFF. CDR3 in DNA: TGCAGTGCTGGGGCCCGACAGGGGGAAAAACTGTTTTTT.

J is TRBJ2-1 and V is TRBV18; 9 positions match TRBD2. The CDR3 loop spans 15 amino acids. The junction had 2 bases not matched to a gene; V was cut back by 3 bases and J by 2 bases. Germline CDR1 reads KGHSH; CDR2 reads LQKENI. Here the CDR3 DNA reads TGTGCCAGCTCACCCGAGCGGGAGGCCTACAATGAGCAGTTCTTC. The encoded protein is CASSPEREAYNEQFF.

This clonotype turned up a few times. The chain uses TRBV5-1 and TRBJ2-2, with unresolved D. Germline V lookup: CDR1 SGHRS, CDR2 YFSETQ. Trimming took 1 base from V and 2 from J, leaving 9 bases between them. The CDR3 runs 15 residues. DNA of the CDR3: TGCGCCAGCAGCTTGAAGTTCGATAACACCGGGGAGCTGTTTTTT. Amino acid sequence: CASSLKFDNTGELFF.

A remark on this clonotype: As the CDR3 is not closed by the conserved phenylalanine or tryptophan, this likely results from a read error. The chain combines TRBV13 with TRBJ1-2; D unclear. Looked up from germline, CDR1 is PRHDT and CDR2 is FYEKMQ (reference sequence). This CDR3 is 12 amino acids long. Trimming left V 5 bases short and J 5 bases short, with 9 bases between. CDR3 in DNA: TGTGCCAGCAGCATACGGGGATATGGCTACACCTAC. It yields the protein CASSIRGYGYTY.